The TCR beta chain described here comes from a study of brain T cells in children with intractable seizures. The repertoire was sequenced with immunoSEQ multiplex PCR; TCRdb's copy has only in-frame clones and lacks some. This sample has 95,000 to 120,000 clones, with approximately 94% found just once. Study results and limitations: Patients' HCMV serostatus was unknown; virus specificity rests on CDR3 similarity alone.

V gave up 10 bases and J gave up 4 bases; unmatched junction bases: 9. The germline V gene encodes CDR1 ENHRY and CDR2 SYGVKD. This CDR3 has 13 residues. To note about this clone: What it binds is unknown.

This specimen was peripheral blood, taken at surgery. The sequence was collected from a boy younger than two with hemimegalencephaly and intractable seizures. The genes are TRBV10-3 and TRBJ2-7; 8 bases align to TRBD2. For the CDR3, the DNA is TGTGCCACCGGAATGACTAGCGAATACGAGCAGTACTTC. Translating it yields CATGMTSEYEQYF.